This paragraph covers one TCR beta chain sequence. Antigen unknown. This CDR3 is 13 amino acids long. The V gene lost 6 bases and the J gene lost 3 bases, with 11 bases spanning the gap. The V gene's germline CDR1 is SNHLY and CDR2 FYNNEI. These data are taken from a study of cytomegalovirus exposure and HLA in healthy donors. Study-level background: Most genotyped donors, 81% of more than 300, had Caucasian-associated genetic ancestry.

Notes on the study in general: Another analysis was done later, and it associated around 15,000 TCR beta sequences with HLA alleles at 0.05 false discovery rate. The authors confirmed in vitro that a few CMV-associated chains were specific for CMV antigens.

PCR was performed using 60 Vbeta and 13 Jbeta primers. This table comes from immunoSEQ multiplex PCR, and its TCRdb copy is limited to in-frame clones, with some not included. This sample has 80,000 to 100,000 clones, with around 68% found just once. Though probably carrying unrecorded immune exposures, donors were nominally healthy at sampling. The chain combines TRBV2 with TRBJ1-1, with unresolved D. The sequencing input was PBMCs. The TCR sequence derives from a man aged 50 to 59 in good health and CMV-seronegative. The CDR3 DNA follows: TGTGCCAGCAGATCCGAGGGCTACACTGAAGCTTTCTTT. This gives the protein CASRSEGYTEAFF.